This T cell receptor beta chain was profiled in a study of early T cells in non-severe SARS-CoV-2 infection. Study-wide background: Chains stayed unpaired after sequencing of bulk RNA from unsorted whole blood.

A few counts support this clonotype. Its antigen is still unknown. Tagging with unique molecular identifiers was applied to individual cDNA molecules. TCRdb reanalysed the 5' RACE reads using MiXCR and keeps one entry per CDR3 protein. In the table there are approximately 75,000 distinct CDR3 sequences, 4% to 6% of which are singletons. The germline V and J ends were trimmed by 3 bases and 4 bases, with 12 bases remaining between them. The CDR3 contains 15 residues. Germline-derived CDR1 and CDR2 are LNHDA and SQIVND (reference sequence). General study results and limits: Anti-spike CD8 responses were favored in VDJdb matching, and private and CD4 specificities were missed.

The sequence derives from an adult who was a healthcare worker with PCR-confirmed SARS-CoV-2 infection or an uninfected control (not recorded which). The donor label of this sample is uncertain. The input for sequencing was whole blood, taken at baseline. The chain uses TRBV19 and TRBJ1-4; perhaps TRBD1 as D (6 bases). The CDR3: CASSIRGSGNEKLFF. In DNA form, the CDR3 reads TGTGCCAGTAGTATCAGGGGATCTGGTAATGAAAAACTGTTTTTT.